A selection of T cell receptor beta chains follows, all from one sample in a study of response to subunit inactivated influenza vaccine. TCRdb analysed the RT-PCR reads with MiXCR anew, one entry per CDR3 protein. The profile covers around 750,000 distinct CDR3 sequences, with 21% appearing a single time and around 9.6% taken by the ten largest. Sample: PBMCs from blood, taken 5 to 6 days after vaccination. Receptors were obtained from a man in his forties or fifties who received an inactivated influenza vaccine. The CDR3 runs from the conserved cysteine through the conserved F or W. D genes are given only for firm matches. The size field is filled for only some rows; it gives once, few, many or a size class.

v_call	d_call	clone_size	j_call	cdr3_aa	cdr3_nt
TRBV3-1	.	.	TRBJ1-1	CASSSTFGAFF	TGTGCCAGCAGCTCGACATTTGGAGCTTTCTTT
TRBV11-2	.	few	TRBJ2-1	CASNSGLYSYNEQFF	TGTGCCAGCAACTCGGGACTGTACTCCTACAATGAGCAGTTCTTC
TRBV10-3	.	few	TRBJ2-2	CAISEVAFNTGELFF	TGTGCCATCAGTGAAGTAGCGTTTAACACCGGGGAGCTGTTTTTT
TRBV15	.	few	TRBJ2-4	CATSPQVAKNIQYF	TGTGCCACCAGCCCGCAGGTAGCCAAAAACATTCAGTACTTC
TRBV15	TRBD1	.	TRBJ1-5	CATSRDRGLYQPQHF	TGTGCCACCAGCAGAGACAGGGGGCTCTATCAGCCCCAGCATTTT
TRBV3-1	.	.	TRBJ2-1	CASCLTGSSDNEQFF	TGTGCCAGCTGCCTTACCGGCTCCTCCGATAATGAGCAGTTCTTC
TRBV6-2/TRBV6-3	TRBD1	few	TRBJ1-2	CASSSLRQGLFYGYTF	TGTGCCAGCAGTTCCCTCAGACAGGGATTATTCTATGGCTACACCTTC
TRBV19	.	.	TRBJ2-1	CASSAWDEQFF	TGTGCCAGTAGCGCTTGGGATGAGCAGTTCTTC
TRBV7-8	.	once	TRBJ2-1	CASSFVADEQFF	TGTGCCAGCAGCTTTGTTGCCGATGAGCAGTTCTTC
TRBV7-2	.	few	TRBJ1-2	CASSLERFNYGYTF	TGTGCCAGCAGCTTAGAACGGTTTAACTATGGCTACACCTTC
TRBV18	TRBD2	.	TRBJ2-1	CASAGLADNEQFF	TGTGCCAGCGCGGGACTAGCGGACAATGAGCAGTTCTTC
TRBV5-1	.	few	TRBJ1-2	CASSTPGGVDYGYTF	TGCGCCAGCAGCACTCCGGGGGGTGTGGACTATGGCTACACCTTC
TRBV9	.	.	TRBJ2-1	CASSVEQSHNEQFF	TGTGCCAGCAGCGTAGAGCAATCCCACAATGAGCAGTTCTTC
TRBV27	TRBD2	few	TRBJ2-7	CASSFRRAGVMFYEQYF	TGTGCCAGCAGTTTTCGACGTGCGGGAGTAATGTTCTACGAGCAGTACTTC
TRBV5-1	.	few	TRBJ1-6	CASSINPGRSSSYNSPLHF	TGCGCCAGCAGCATAAATCCGGGTCGCAGCTCCTCCTATAATTCACCCCTCCACTTT
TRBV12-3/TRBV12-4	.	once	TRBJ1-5	CASRTLGWGQPQHF	TGTGCCAGCAGGACCCTAGGCTGGGGTCAGCCCCAGCATTTT
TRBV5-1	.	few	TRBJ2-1	CASSLFLRGHNEQFF	TGCGCCAGCAGCTTGTTCTTGCGGGGGCACAATGAGCAGTTCTTC
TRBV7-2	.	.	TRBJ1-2	CASSLVGGTLNYGYTF	TGTGCCAGCAGCTTAGTTGGCGGGACACTTAACTATGGCTACACCTTC
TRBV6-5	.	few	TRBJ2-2	CASSYSGQFTGELFF	TGTGCCAGCAGTTACTCGGGACAATTCACCGGGGAGCTGTTTTTT
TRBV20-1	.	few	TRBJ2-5	CSAWHQNSRYQETQYF	TGCAGTGCGTGGCATCAGAACAGCCGATACCAAGAGACCCAGTACTTC
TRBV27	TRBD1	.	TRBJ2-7	CASSSPRTGFAYEQYF	TGTGCCAGCAGTTCCCCACGGACAGGGTTCGCCTACGAGCAGTACTTC
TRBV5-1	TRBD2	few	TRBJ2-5	CASSSGVSGGRSETQYF	TGCGCCAGCAGCTCAGGAGTGAGTGGCGGGAGGAGCGAGACCCAGTACTTC
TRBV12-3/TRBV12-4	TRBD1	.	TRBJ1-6	CASSLEGRGSSPLHF	TGTGCCAGCAGTTTGGAGGGCAGGGGGAGTTCACCCCTCCACTTT
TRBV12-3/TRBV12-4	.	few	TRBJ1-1	CASSLQPTLNTEAFF	TGTGCCAGCAGTTTGCAGCCAACCCTGAACACTGAAGCTTTCTTT
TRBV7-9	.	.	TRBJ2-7	CASSSTGGRLEQYF	TGTGCCAGCAGCTCCACCGGGGGGCGCCTCGAGCAGTACTTC
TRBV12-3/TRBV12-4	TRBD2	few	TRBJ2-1	CASSLTSGRLYNEQFF	TGTGCCAGCAGTTTAACTAGCGGGAGATTGTACAATGAGCAGTTCTTC
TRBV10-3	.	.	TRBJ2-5	CAISEDRVGPQYF	TGTGCCATCAGTGAGGACAGAGTAGGCCCCCAGTACTTC
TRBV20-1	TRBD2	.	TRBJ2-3	CSARGTSGNTDTQYF	TGCAGTGCTAGAGGGACTAGCGGAAACACAGATACGCAGTATTTT
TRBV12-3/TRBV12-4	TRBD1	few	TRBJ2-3	CASRYNVQGLGTDTQYF	TGTGCCAGCAGATACAACGTACAGGGGTTGGGGACAGATACGCAGTATTTT
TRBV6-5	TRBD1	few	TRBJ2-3	CASSYTQGSDTQYF	TGTGCCAGCAGTTACACACAGGGGTCAGATACGCAGTATTTT
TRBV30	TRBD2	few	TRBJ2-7	CAWSVRLAGVSEQYF	TGTGCCTGGAGTGTACGACTAGCGGGAGTTTCCGAGCAGTACTTC
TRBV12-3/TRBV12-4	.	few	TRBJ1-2	CASSFSGVGYTF	TGTGCCAGCAGTTTCTCGGGGGTGGGCTACACCTTC
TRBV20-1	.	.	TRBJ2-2	CSARDPGQGTANTGELFF	TGCAGTGCTAGAGATCCGGGGCAGGGAACTGCGAACACCGGGGAGCTGTTTTTT
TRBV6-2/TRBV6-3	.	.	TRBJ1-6	CASRPPQWKDSPLHF	TGTGCCAGCAGACCGCCCCAGTGGAAGGATTCACCCCTCCACTTT
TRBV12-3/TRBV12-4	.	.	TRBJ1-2	CASSWRGSGGYTF	TGTGCCAGCAGTTGGAGAGGGAGCGGAGGCTACACCTTC
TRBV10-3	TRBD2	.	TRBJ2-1	CAISDADSGSGSYNEQFF	TGTGCCATCAGTGATGCCGATAGCGGGAGCGGGTCCTACAATGAGCAGTTCTTC
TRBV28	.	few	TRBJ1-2	CASSFAGRVDGYTF	TGTGCCAGCAGTTTCGCAGGGAGGGTGGATGGCTACACCTTC
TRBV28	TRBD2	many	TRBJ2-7	CASELAGYEQYF	TGTGCCAGCGAGCTAGCGGGATACGAGCAGTACTTC
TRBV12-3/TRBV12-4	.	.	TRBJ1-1	CASSNRFEAFF	TGTGCCAGCAGTAACCGGTTTGAAGCTTTCTTT
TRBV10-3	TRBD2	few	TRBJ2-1	CAIRGRSHNEQFF	TGTGCCATCCGCGGGAGGTCGCACAATGAGCAGTTCTTC
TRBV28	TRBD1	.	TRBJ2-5	CASSFIPSDIGQGQTQYF	TGTGCCAGCAGTTTTATTCCTTCGGATATTGGACAGGGACAGACCCAGTACTTC
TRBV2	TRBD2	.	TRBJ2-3	CASSESGVAGDTQYF	TGTGCCAGCAGTGAATCCGGGGTAGCGGGAGATACGCAGTATTTT
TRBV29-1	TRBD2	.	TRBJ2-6	CSVRGGYGANVLTF	TGCAGCGTTCGGGGGGGCTACGGGGCCAACGTCCTGACTTTC
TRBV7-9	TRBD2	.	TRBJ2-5	CASSIKAGVEETQYF	TGTGCCAGCAGCATCAAAGCGGGAGTGGAGGAGACCCAGTACTTC
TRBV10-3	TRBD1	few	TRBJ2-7	CAISEPGQGVSYEQYF	TGTGCCATCAGTGAGCCGGGACAGGGGGTTTCCTACGAGCAGTACTTC
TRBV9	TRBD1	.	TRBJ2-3	CASSRQGAPDTQYF	TGTGCCAGCAGCCGACAGGGGGCTCCAGATACGCAGTATTTT
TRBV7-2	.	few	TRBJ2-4	CASSSTRQLLAKNIQYF	TGTGCCAGCAGCTCCACCCGACAGCTCCTAGCCAAAAACATTCAGTACTTC
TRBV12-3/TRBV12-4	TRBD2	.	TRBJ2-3	CASSLGGGYTDTQYF	TGTGCCAGCAGTTTAGGGGGGGGATACACAGATACGCAGTATTTT